This T cell receptor beta chain was captured in a study of T cell responses to AZD1222 COVID-19 vaccine. TCRdb's copy holds only in-frame clones and misses some; the assay was immunoSEQ multiplex PCR. This sample yields roughly 140,000 clones, of which more than 75% are seen a single time; roughly 4.7% belongs to the top ten. Trimming pared 10 bases from V and 4 bases from J, leaving 10 bases between. The CDR3 has 11 residues. Per the germline V gene, CDR1 is LNHDA and CDR2 is SQIVND (reference sequence). As to this clone: Its antigen is as yet unknown.

Whole-study results and caveats: Only six or seven AZD1222 recipients tested seropositive at baseline. Increases in Spike-specific TCR breadth and depth were seen after two AZD1222 doses.

This sample comprised peripheral blood, obtained on day 0 of AZD1222 vaccination. The origin of this receptor is an adult in good health. V gene TRBV19 combines with J gene TRBJ2-5; D possibly corresponds to TRBD1 (6 bases). Here the CDR3 reads CATLRGETQYF. The DNA of the CDR3 is TGTGCCACCCTCAGGGGAGAGACCCAGTACTTC.